The next 18 T cell receptor beta chains were all read from a single sample in a study of blood T cell repertoires in COVID-19. Assay: immunoSEQ multiplex PCR; the TCRdb copy retains only in-frame clones and omits some. The sample shows roughly 150,000 clones, approximately 84% of them seen only once. Sequences were obtained from peripheral blood. The receptors derive from a woman aged 80 or over with COVID-19, enrolled during active disease.

The chain combines TRBV6-2 or TRBV6-3 with TRBJ2-1, with D perhaps matching TRBD2 (6 bases). The CDR3 covers 17 residues. Trimming took 0 bases from V and 2 from J, leaving 14 bases between them. Per germline, CDR1 MNHEY and CDR2 SVGEGT. The DNA for the CDR3 is TGTGCCAGCAGTTACTCAGAGGAGGACTACGCCTACAATGAGCAGTTCTTC. Translated, it gives CASSYSEEDYAYNEQFF.

This sequence joins TRBV19 and TRBJ2-3; TRBD2 aligns across 10 bases. V trimming: 5 bases; J trimming: 2 bases; junction bases outside the gene matches: 4. This CDR3 is built from 15 residues. The germline V gene encodes CDR1 LNHDA and CDR2 SQIVND (reference sequence). The CDR3 loop reads CASSPLAGFTDTQYF. CDR3 in DNA: TGTGCCAGTAGTCCACTAGCGGGGTTCACAGATACGCAGTATTTT.

The rearrangement joins TRBV24-1 to TRBJ2-1; 9 nucleotides agree with TRBD2. V trimming: 4 bases; J trimming: 3 bases; junction bases outside the gene matches: 18. The CDR3 has 20 amino acids. Germline lookup yields CDR1 KGHDR and CDR2 SFDVKD. DNA of the CDR3: TGTGCCACCAGTGACTCCCCGGGGGTTTCGAGCGGGGGGATCTACAATGAGCAGTTCTTC. Translated, it gives CATSDSPGVSSGGIYNEQFF.

The chain recombines TRBV14 with TRBJ2-3; TRBD1 agrees at 9 bases. V lost 7 bases and J lost 1; bases outside the gene matches: 6. The germline V gene has CDR1 SGHDN and CDR2 FVKESK. CDR3 length: 15 amino acids. The CDR3 reads CASTNRDRGTDTQYF. As DNA, the CDR3 is TGTGCCAGCACCAACCGGGACAGGGGCACAGATACGCAGTATTTT.

This clone showed up just once. The chain carries TRBV28 and TRBJ2-1, with D possibly being TRBD1 (5 bases). Looked up from germline, CDR1 is MDHEN and CDR2 is SYDVKM. Trimming removed 8 bases from V and 8 bases from J, with 16 bases in between. CDR3 length: 13 residues. As DNA, the CDR3 is TGTGCCAGCCAGGGATCGGGTTACGATGAGCAGTTCTTC. Its protein product is CASQGSGYDEQFF.

This clone was seen once. V is TRBV27 and J is TRBJ2-3; TRBD2 agrees at 9 bases. Trimming at V came to 4 bases and at J to 3 bases, leaving 8 bases not matched to a gene. Germline CDR1 and CDR2: MNHEY and SMNVEV (reference sequence). The CDR3 is 16 residues long. The CDR3 region has the DNA TGTGCCAGCAGTTACCAACCGGGACTAGCAACAGATACGCAGTATTTT. Translated: CASSYQPGLATDTQYF.

The chain uses TRBV3-1 (or the pseudogene TRBV3-2) and TRBJ2-7, with 15 bases identical to TRBD2. The ends lost 5 bases at V and 6 bases at J; junction bases unmatched: 11. Per the germline V gene, CDR1 is LGHDT and CDR2 is YNNKEL (reference sequence). The CDR3 totals 17 residues. The CDR3 sequence is CASSSWGLAGGGSEQYF. DNA for the CDR3: TGTGCCAGCAGCTCCTGGGGACTAGCGGGAGGCGGGAGCGAGCAGTACTTC.

The chain carries TRBV29-1 and TRBJ2-4, with TRBD2 identical over 14 bases. The CDR3 is made up of 11 amino acids. Germline assignment: CDR1 SQVTM and CDR2 ANQGSEA. Trimming removed 7 bases from V and 13 bases from J; junction bases left unmatched: 3. The CDR3 sequence is CSGGLAGVQYF. The CDR3, as DNA: TGCAGCGGGGGACTAGCGGGGGTCCAGTACTTC.

The rearrangement links TRBV2 to TRBJ1-3; perhaps TRBD1 as D (5 bases). Looked up from germline, CDR1 is SNHLY and CDR2 is FYNNEI. There are 13 residues in the CDR3. The germline V and J ends were trimmed by 6 bases and 0 bases, with 6 bases remaining between them. The CDR3, as DNA: TGTGCCAGCAGACAGGACTCTGGAAACACCATATATTTT. This encodes CASRQDSGNTIYF. The full variable domain, rest sourced from reference TRBV2 and TRBJ1-3, is EPEVTQTPSHQVTQMGQEVILRCVPISNHLYFYWYRQILGQKVEFLVSFYNNEISEKSEIFDDQFSVERPDGSNFTLKIRSTKLEDSAMYFCASRQDSGNTIYFGEGSWLTVV.

The table lists this clone with a count of one. V and J are TRBV29-1 and TRBJ2-1; D might be TRBD2 (5 bases). Trimming took 3 bases from V and 6 from J, leaving 9 bases between them. Germline V lookup: CDR1 SQVTM, CDR2 ANQGSEA. The CDR3 contains 12 residues. The CDR3 region is CSVDRSGNEQFF. CDR3 coding DNA: TGCAGCGTTGATAGAAGCGGCAATGAGCAGTTCTTC.

This chain uses TRBV10-3 with TRBJ1-5; TRBD1 matches at 11 bases. The V gene's germline CDR1 is ENHRY and CDR2 SYGVKD. The V and J ends lost 4 bases and 2 bases, in that order; junction bases with no gene match: 1. CDR3 length: 15 amino acids. Written as DNA, the CDR3 is TGTGCCATCAGTGGGGGACAGGGGGGCAATCAGCCCCAGCATTTT. Translation gives CAISGGQGGNQPQHF.

J is TRBJ2-2 and V is TRBV30; 8 nucleotides agree with TRBD1. The CDR3 has 15 residues. Germline CDR1 and CDR2: GTSNPN and SVGIG (reference sequence). The junction had 5 bases not matched to a gene; V was cut back by 0 bases and J by 5 bases. The CDR3 protein is CAWSVFDRGTGELFF. The CDR3 DNA follows: TGTGCCTGGAGTGTATTTGACAGGGGAACCGGGGAGCTGTTTTTT. Full variable domain (outside the CDR3, taken from reference TRBV30 and TRBJ2-2): SQTIHQWPATLVQPVGSPLSLECTVEGTSNPNLYWYRQAAGRGLQLLFYSVGIGQISSEVPQNLSASRPQDRQFILSSKKLLLSDSGFYLCAWSVFDRGTGELFFGEGSRLTVL.

This clone was seen a single time. This sequence joins TRBV27 and TRBJ2-2; possibly TRBD2 for D (5 bases). CDR3 size: 14 residues. Germline values: CDR1 MNHEY, CDR2 SMNVEV (reference sequence). V shed 3 bases and J shed 5 bases, with 10 bases lying between them. This CDR3 is CASSFGVRTGELFF. Here the CDR3 DNA reads TGTGCCAGCAGTTTCGGGGTGCGAACCGGGGAGCTGTTTTTT.

This chain joins TRBV18 and TRBJ2-5; 10 bases agree with TRBD1. The CDR3 covers 17 residues. CDR1 KGHSH and CDR2 LQKENI come from the germline V gene. V was clipped by 2 bases and J by 5 bases; unmatched bases: 11. Here the CDR3 DNA reads TGTGCCAGCTCACCAGTTAGACAGGGGGCGCGATGGGAGACCCAGTACTTC. The encoded protein is CASSPVRQGARWETQYF.

The chain is built from TRBV5-4 and TRBJ1-2; TRBD1 is a possible D gene (6 bases). This CDR3 is built from 13 residues. Between the trimmed V and J ends, which lost 1 base and 6 bases, there was a span of 10 bases. The V gene's germline CDR1 is SGHNT and CDR2 YYREEE (reference sequence). In DNA, the CDR3 is TGTGCCAGCAGCTTGAAACAGGGAGATGGCTACACCTTC. Residues: CASSLKQGDGYTF.

The CDR3 DNA reads TGTGCCAGCACCTCATATCCAGGGGACACTGAAGCTTTCTTT. It is translated as CASTSYPGDTEAFF. The chain couples TRBV2 to TRBJ1-1; TRBD1 is a possible D gene (6 bases). V shed 7 bases and J shed 3 bases, with 15 bases lying between them. Germline assignment: CDR1 SNHLY and CDR2 FYNNEI. The CDR3 is made up of 14 amino acids.

V is TRBV2 and J is TRBJ1-2; D is uncertain. CDR3 size: 13 residues. From germline, CDR1 is SNHLY and CDR2 FYNNEI. Deletions cut 3 bases from V and 4 bases from J, with 9 bases between. CDR3 bases: TGTGCCAGCAGTGAGGAGAATTTCTATGGCTACACCTTC. This encodes CASSEENFYGYTF.

This chain connects TRBV9 to TRBJ2-1; D is perhaps TRBD1 (6 bases). The CDR3 has 17 residues. The V gene's germline CDR1 is SGDLS and CDR2 YYNGEE. The V end was cut by 0 bases, the J end by 6 bases, with 19 bases between. CDR3 in DNA: TGTGCCAGCAGCGTAGCCCGAGCTGGGGGCCAGTCCAATGAGCAGTTCTTC. Translated, it gives CASSVARAGGQSNEQFF.